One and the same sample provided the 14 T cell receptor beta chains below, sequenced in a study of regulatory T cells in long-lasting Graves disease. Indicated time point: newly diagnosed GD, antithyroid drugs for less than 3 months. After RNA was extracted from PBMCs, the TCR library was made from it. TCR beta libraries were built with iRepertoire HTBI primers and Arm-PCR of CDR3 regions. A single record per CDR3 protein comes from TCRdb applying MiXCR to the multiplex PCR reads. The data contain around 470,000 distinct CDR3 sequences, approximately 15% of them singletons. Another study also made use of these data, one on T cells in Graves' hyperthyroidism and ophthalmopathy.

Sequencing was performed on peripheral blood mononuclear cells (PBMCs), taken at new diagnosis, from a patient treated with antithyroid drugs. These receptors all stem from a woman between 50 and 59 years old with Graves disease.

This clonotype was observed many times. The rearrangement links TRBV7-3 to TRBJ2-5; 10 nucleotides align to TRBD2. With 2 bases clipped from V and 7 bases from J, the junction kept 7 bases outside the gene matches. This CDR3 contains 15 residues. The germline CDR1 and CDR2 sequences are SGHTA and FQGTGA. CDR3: CASSLLASGRSTQYF. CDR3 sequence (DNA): TGTGCCAGCAGCTTACTTGCTAGCGGGAGATCGACCCAGTACTTC.

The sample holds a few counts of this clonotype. The CDR3 nucleotides read TGTGCCAGCAGTATCGGACTAGCGGCTAAAAATGAGCAGTTCTTC. Protein sequence: CASSIGLAAKNEQFF. The rearrangement joins TRBV7-9 to TRBJ2-1; the match to TRBD2 covers 10 bases. The CDR3 extends over 15 amino acids. Looked up from germline, CDR1 is SEHNR and CDR2 is FQNEAQ (reference sequence). V shed 6 bases and J 7 bases; nucleotides not matched to a gene: 9.

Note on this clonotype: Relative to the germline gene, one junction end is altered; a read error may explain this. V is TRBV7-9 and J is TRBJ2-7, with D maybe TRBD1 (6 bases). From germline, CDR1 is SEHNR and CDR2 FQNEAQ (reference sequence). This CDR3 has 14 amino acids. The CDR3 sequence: CANSPQRDKYEQYF. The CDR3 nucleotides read TGTGCCAACAGCCCACAGAGGGACAAGTACGAGCAGTACTTC.

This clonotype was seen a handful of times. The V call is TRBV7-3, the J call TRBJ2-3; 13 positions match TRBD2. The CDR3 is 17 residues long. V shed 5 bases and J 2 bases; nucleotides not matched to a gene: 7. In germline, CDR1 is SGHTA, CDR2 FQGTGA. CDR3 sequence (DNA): TGTGCCAGCAGCCTGGGACTAGCGGGACCTAACACAGATACGCAGTATTTT. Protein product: CASSLGLAGPNTDTQYF.

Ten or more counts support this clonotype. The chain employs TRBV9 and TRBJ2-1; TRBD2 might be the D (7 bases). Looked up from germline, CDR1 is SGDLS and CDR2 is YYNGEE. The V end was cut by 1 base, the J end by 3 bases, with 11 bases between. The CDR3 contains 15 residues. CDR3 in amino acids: CASSVRGALYNEQFF. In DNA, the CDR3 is TGTGCCAGCAGCGTACGGGGGGCTCTCTACAATGAGCAGTTCTTC.

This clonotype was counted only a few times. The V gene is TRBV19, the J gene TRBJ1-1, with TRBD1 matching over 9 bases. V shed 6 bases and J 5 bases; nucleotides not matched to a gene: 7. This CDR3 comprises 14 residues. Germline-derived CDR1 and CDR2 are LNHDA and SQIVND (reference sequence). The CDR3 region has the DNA TGTGCCAGTAGACCGGGACAGGGCGGAACTGAAGCTTTCTTT. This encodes CASRPGQGGTEAFF. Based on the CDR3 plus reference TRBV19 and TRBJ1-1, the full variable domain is DGGITQSPKYLFRKEGQNVTLSCEQNLNHDAMYWYRQDPGQGLRLIYYSQIVNDFQKGDIAEGYSVSREKKESFPLTVTSAQKNPTAFYLCASRPGQGGTEAFFGQGTRLTVV.

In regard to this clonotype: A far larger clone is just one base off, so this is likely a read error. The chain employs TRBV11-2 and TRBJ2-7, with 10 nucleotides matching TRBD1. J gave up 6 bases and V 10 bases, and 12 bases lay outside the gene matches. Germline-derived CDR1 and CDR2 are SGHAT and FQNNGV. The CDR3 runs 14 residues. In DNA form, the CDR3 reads TGTGCCAACACCCCCCGGGACAGGGGTTGCGAGCAGTACTTC. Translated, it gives CANTPRDRGCEQYF.

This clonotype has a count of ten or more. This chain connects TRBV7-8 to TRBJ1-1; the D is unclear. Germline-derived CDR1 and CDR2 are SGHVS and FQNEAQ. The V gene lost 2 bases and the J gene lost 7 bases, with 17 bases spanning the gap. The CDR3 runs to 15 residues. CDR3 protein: CASSLLGSRRNEAFF. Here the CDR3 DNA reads TGTGCCAGCAGCTTATTGGGGTCCCGGCGCAATGAAGCTTTCTTT.

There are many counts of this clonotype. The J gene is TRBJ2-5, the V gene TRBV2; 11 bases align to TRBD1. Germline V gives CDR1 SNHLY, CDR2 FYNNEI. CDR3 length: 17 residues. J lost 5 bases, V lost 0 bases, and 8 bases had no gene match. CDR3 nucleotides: TGTGCCAGCAGTGAAGCGCTTCTTGGACAGGGGGCCGAGACCCAGTACTTC. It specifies CASSEALLGQGAETQYF.

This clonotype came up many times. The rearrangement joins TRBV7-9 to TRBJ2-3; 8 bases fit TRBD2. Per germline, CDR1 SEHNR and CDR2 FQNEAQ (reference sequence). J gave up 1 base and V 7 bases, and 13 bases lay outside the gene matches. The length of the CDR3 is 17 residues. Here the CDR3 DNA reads TGTGCCAGCACCGTAAAAGCAGCGGGAGTCGGCACAGATACGCAGTATTTT. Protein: CASTVKAAGVGTDTQYF.

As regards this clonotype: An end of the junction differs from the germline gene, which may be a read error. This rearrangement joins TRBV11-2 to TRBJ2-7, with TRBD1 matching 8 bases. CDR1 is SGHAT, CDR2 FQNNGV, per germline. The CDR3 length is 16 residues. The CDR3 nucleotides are TGTGCCAGCAGCTTAGGGACAGGGTCCTCCTCCTACGTGCAGTACTTC. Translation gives CASSLGTGSSSYVQYF.

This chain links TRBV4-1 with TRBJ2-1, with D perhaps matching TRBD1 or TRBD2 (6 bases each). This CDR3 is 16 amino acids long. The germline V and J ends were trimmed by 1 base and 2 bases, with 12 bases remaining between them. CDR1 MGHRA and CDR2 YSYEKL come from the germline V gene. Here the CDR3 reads CASSQVGGNPYNEQFF. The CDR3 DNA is TGCGCCAGCAGCCAAGTGGGGGGCAATCCCTACAATGAGCAGTTCTTC.

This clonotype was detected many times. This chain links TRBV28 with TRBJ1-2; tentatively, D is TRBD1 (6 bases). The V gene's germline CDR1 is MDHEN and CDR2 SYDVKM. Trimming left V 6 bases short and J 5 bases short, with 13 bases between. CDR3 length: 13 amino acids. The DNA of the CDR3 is TGTGCCAGCAGCGACGGGACAAGATATGGCTACACCTTC. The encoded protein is CASSDGTRYGYTF.

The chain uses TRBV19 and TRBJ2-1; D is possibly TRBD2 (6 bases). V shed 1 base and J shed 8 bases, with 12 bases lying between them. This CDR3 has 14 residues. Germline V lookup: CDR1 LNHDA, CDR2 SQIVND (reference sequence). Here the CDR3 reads CASSIAGSFYEQFF. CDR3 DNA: TGTGCCAGTAGTATAGCCGGGAGTTTCTATGAGCAGTTCTTC.